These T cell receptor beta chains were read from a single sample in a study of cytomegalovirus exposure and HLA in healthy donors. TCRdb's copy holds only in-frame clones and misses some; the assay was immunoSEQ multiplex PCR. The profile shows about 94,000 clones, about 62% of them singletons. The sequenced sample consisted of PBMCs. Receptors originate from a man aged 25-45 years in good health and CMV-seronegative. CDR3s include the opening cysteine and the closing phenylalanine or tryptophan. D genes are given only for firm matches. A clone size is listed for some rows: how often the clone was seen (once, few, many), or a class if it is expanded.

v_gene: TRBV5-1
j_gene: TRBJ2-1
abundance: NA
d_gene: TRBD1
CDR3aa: CASSSGQGGSSQFF
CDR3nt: TGCGCCAGCAGCTCGGGACAGGGGGGTTCCTCGCAGTTCTTC

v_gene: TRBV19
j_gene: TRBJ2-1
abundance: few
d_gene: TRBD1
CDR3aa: CASTGGPYNEQFF
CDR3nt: TGTGCCAGCACAGGGGGGCCCTACAATGAGCAGTTCTTC

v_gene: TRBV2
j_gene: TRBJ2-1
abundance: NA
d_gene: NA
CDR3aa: CASSDLTGSYNEQFF
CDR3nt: TGTGCCAGCAGTGACCTCACCGGGTCCTACAATGAGCAGTTCTTC

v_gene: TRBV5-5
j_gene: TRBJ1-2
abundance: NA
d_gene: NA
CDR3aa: CASSVTPMTAPYDYTF
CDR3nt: TGTGCCAGCAGCGTTACCCCCATGACAGCGCCCTATGACTACACCTTC

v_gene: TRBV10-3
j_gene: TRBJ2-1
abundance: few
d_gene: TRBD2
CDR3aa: CAISESKGLDRDNEQFF
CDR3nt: TGTGCCATCAGTGAGTCGAAGGGACTAGATCGGGACAATGAGCAGTTCTTC

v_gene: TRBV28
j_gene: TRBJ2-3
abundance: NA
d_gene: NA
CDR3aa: CASSFYGLRDTQYF
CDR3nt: TGTGCCAGCAGTTTTTACGGACTCAGAGATACGCAGTATTTT

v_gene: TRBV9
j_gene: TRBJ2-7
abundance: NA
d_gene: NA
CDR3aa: CASSVGTAAYEQYF
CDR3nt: TGTGCCAGCAGCGTAGGGACAGCCGCCTACGAGCAGTACTTC

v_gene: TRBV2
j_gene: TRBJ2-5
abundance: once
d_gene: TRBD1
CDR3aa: CASRTGPPETQYF
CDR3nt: TGTGCCAGCAGGACAGGGCCCCCTGAGACCCAGTACTTC

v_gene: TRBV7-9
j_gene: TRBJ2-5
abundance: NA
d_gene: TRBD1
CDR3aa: CASSWGTAQETQYF
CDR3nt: TGTGCCAGCAGCTGGGGGACAGCCCAAGAGACCCAGTACTTC

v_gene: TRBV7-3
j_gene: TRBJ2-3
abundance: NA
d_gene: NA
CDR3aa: CASSLQLGADTQYF
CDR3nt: TGTGCCAGCAGCTTACAGCTAGGGGCAGATACGCAGTATTTT

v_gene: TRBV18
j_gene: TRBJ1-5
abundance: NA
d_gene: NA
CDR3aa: CASSPDRNQPQHF
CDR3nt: TGTGCCAGCTCACCGGACAGAAATCAGCCCCAGCATTTT

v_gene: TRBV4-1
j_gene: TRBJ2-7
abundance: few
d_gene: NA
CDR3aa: CASSQVLTSEQYF
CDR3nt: TGCGCCAGCAGCCAAGTTCTCACATCCGAGCAGTACTTC

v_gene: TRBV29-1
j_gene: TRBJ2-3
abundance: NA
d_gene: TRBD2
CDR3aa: CSVVGASREGIDTQYF
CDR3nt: TGCAGCGTTGTCGGCGCGTCGCGGGAGGGAATAGATACGCAGTATTTT

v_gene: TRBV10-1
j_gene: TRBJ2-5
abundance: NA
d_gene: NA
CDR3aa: CASSELDSQETQYF
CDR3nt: TGCGCCAGCAGTGAGCTTGACAGCCAAGAGACCCAGTACTTC

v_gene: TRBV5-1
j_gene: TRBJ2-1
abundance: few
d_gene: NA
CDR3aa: CASRWGSYYNEQFF
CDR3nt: TGCGCCAGCAGATGGGGCAGTTACTACAATGAGCAGTTCTTC

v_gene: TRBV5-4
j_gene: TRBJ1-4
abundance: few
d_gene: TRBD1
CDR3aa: CASSRDRAINEKLFF
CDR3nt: TGTGCCAGCAGCCGGGACAGGGCGATTAATGAAAAACTGTTTTTT

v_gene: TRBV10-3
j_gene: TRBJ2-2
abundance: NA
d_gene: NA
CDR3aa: CAISPRPIATNTGELFF
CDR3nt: TGTGCCATCAGTCCTCGGCCCATAGCCACGAACACCGGGGAGCTGTTTTTT

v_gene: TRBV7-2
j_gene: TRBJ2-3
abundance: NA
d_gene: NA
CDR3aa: CASSLGGLDTDTQYF
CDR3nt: TGTGCCAGCAGCTTAGGCGGACTGGACACAGATACGCAGTATTTT

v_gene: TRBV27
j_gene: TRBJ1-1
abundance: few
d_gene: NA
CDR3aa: CASSSRIRNTEAFF
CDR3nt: TGTGCCAGCAGTTCGCGGATTAGGAACACTGAAGCTTTCTTT

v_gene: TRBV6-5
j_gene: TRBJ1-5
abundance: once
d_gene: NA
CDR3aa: CASSYTQGGQPQHF
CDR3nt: TGTGCCAGCAGTTACACCCAGGGTGGTCAGCCCCAGCATTTT

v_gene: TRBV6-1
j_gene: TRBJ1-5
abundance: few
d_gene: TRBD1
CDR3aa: CASEVGQQNQPQHF
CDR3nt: TGTGCCAGCGAGGTGGGACAGCAAAATCAGCCCCAGCATTTT

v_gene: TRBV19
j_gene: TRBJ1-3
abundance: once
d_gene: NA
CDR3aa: CASISAGSGNTIYF
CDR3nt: TGTGCCAGTATTAGCGCCGGCTCTGGAAACACCATATATTTT

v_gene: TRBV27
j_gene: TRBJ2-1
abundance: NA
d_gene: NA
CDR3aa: CASSYTSPSYNEQFF
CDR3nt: TGTGCCAGCAGTTACACTAGCCCATCCTACAATGAGCAGTTCTTC

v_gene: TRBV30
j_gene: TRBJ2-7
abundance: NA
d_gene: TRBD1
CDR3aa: CAWGDRAYEQYF
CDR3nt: TGTGCCTGGGGGGACAGGGCCTACGAGCAGTACTTC

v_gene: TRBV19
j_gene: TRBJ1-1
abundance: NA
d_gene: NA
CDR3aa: CASSILDRNTEAFF
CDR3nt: TGTGCCAGTAGTATTCTCGACAGGAACACTGAAGCTTTCTTT

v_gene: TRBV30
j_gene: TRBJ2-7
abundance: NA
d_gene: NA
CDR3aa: CAWSASAYYEQYF
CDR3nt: TGTGCCTGGTCCGCTAGCGCCTACTACGAGCAGTACTTC